The 23 T cell receptor beta chains below were found in one sample sequenced in a study of T cell repertoires in cytomegalovirus infection. For these TCRs, the target antigens are not known. Via MiXCR, TCRdb re-called the reads, giving one row per CDR3 protein. The sample has 650,000 to 850,000 distinct CDR3 sequences; around 29% are singletons. Material: cultured CD8+ T cells from PBMCs, obtained from culture after CMV antigen stimulation. The receptors shown here come from a human donor in good health (CMV status not recorded). Some clones in this sample may be carry-over from other donors' samples.

The chain links TRBV12-3 or TRBV12-4 to TRBJ2-3, with D unresolved. CDR3 length: 15 residues. Trimming took 3 bases from V and 2 from J, leaving 12 bases between them. The CDR3 nucleotides read TGTGCCAGCAGTTTTCTGGTAACCGACACAGATACGCAGTATTTT. Amino acids: CASSFLVTDTDTQYF.

The chain uses TRBV12-3 or TRBV12-4 and TRBJ1-1, with D possibly matching TRBD1 (6 bases). This CDR3 comprises 16 residues. With 3 bases removed from V and 1 base from J, the gap between germline ends came to 15 bases. The CDR3 region is CASSFFGGAWNTEAFF. In nucleotides, the CDR3 is TGTGCCAGCAGTTTTTTCGGGGGCGCGTGGAACACTGAAGCTTTCTTT.

The J gene is TRBJ2-1, the V gene TRBV7-9; D is tentatively TRBD1 or TRBD2 (5 bases each). Looked up from germline, CDR1 is SEHNR and CDR2 is FQNEAQ (reference sequence). Trimming cost V 2 bases and J 5 bases, with 10 bases left between them. The CDR3 spans 14 residues. The CDR3 protein is CASSLMGRHNEQFF. CDR3 DNA: TGTGCCAGCAGCTTAATGGGACGACACAATGAGCAGTTCTTC.

CDR3 sequence: CASSFDRGPSNEQFF. The DNA for the CDR3 is TGTGCCAGCAGTTTCGACAGGGGGCCTAGCAATGAGCAGTTCTTC. The chain joins TRBV27 to TRBJ2-1; 10 bases match TRBD1. The ends lost 3 bases at V and 6 bases at J; junction bases unmatched: 5. The germline V gene encodes CDR1 MNHEY and CDR2 SMNVEV (reference sequence). This CDR3 is 15 amino acids long.

The rearrangement joins TRBV20-1 to TRBJ1-4; D gene uncertain. The CDR3 has 13 residues. V gave up 3 bases and J gave up 4 bases, with 9 bases separating them. CDR1 and CDR2 (germline): DFQATT, SNEGSKA (reference sequence). The CDR3 reads CSASWQLNEKLFF. The CDR3 nucleotides read TGCAGTGCTAGTTGGCAGCTTAATGAAAAACTGTTTTTT.

This clonotype has a count of ten or more. This chain links TRBV12-3 or TRBV12-4 with TRBJ1-1; 7 nucleotides align to TRBD1. This CDR3 is built from 15 residues. V shed 8 bases, J shed 4 bases, and the junction held 13 bases outside the gene matches. The CDR3: CASHPAPQGVTEAFF. The CDR3 DNA reads TGTGCCAGCCACCCGGCTCCGCAGGGGGTCACTGAAGCTTTCTTT.

This clonotype was counted many times. The rearrangement joins TRBV7-8 to TRBJ1-1; 7 bases map to TRBD1. CDR1 is SGHVS, CDR2 FQNEAQ, per germline. Unmatched junction bases numbered 3, after V lost 5 bases and J lost 0 bases. The CDR3 contains 14 residues. CDR3 protein: CASSRDRLNTEAFF. The DNA for the CDR3 is TGTGCCAGCAGCAGGGACAGATTGAACACTGAAGCTTTCTTT.

This sequence joins TRBV27 and TRBJ1-6; no clear D gene. Deletions cut 3 bases from V and 9 bases from J, with 9 bases between. This CDR3 has 13 residues. Germline-derived CDR1 and CDR2 are MNHEY and SMNVEV (reference sequence). The CDR3 sequence: CASSLSAVSPLHF. CDR3 DNA: TGTGCCAGCAGTTTGAGCGCCGTTTCACCCCTCCACTTT.

A few counts support this clonotype. The chain links TRBV27 to TRBJ2-5; 8 positions match TRBD1. Per germline, CDR1 MNHEY and CDR2 SMNVEV (reference sequence). The CDR3 has 15 amino acids. With 4 bases clipped from V and 5 bases from J, the junction kept 9 bases outside the gene matches. The CDR3 here is CASSSLAGGSETQYF. The CDR3 DNA is TGTGCCAGCAGTTCCCTGGCAGGGGGCAGTGAGACCCAGTACTTC.

This clonotype was seen a handful of times. The J gene is TRBJ2-7, the V gene TRBV19; possibly TRBD2 for D (5 bases). Between the trimmed V and J ends, which lost 6 bases and 2 bases, there was a span of 14 bases. Germline CDR1 LNHDA, CDR2 SQIVND (reference sequence). The CDR3 runs 14 residues. The CDR3 protein is CASSNTRRAYEQYF. The CDR3 bases are TGTGCCAGTAGCAACACCAGGCGGGCCTACGAGCAGTACTTC.

V is TRBV27 and J is TRBJ2-5; 10 bases match TRBD2. The V segment lost 6 bases and the J segment 5 bases; nucleotides outside the gene matches: 12. There are 16 residues in the CDR3. Germline CDR1 reads MNHEY; CDR2 reads SMNVEV (reference sequence). CDR3 nucleotide sequence: TGTGCCAGCAGCCTGATAGCGGGGGGCCCCGGGGAGACCCAGTACTTC. Its translation is CASSLIAGGPGETQYF.

This clonotype was seen a handful of times. The gene calls are TRBV12-3 or TRBV12-4 and TRBJ1-2; tentatively, D is TRBD1 (5 bases). This CDR3 has 13 amino acids. V lost 3 bases to trimming and J lost 5 bases, with 10 bases between them. The CDR3: CASSLNRSYGYTF. The CDR3 region has the DNA TGTGCCAGCAGTTTGAACAGGTCGTATGGCTACACCTTC.

The table lists this clonotype with many counts. CDR3 sequence: CASSPGGYHQETQYF. CDR3 in DNA: TGTGCCAGCAGTCCGGGGGGGTATCATCAAGAGACCCAGTACTTC. J is TRBJ2-5 and V is TRBV12-3 or TRBV12-4; 8 bases line up with TRBD2. The CDR3 totals 15 residues. The V and J ends lost 5 bases and 2 bases, in that order; junction bases with no gene match: 7.

For this clonotype: A read error may be the cause here, since a much bigger clone is one base away. The V gene is TRBV6-1, the J gene TRBJ1-5; weak D call: TRBD1 (6 bases). The CDR3 extends over 17 amino acids. The V gene's germline CDR1 is MNHNS and CDR2 SASEGT. CDR3 DNA sequence: TGTGCCAGCAGTGAAGGTGCGGGGGGCTTCGGCAATCAGCCCCACCATTTT. It yields the protein CASSEGAGGFGNQPHHF.

The chain carries TRBV12-3 or TRBV12-4 and TRBJ2-1, with 7 bases identical to TRBD2. The CDR3 runs to 13 residues. V gave up 7 bases and J gave up 8 bases; unmatched junction bases: 8. CDR3 coding DNA: TGTGCCAGCACAACGACTAGCTTCGATGAGCAGTTCTTC. Protein: CASTTTSFDEQFF.

For this clonotype: A much more abundant neighbour one base away suggests this may be a read error. The chain combines TRBV7-4 with TRBJ1-5; TRBD1 matches at 8 bases. V lost 4 bases, J lost 3 bases, and 2 bases stayed unmatched. From germline, CDR1 is SGHVT and CDR2 SQSDAQ. This CDR3 has 14 amino acids. The CDR3 sequence: CASSSTGDNQPQHF. Written as DNA, the CDR3 is TGTGCCAGCAGCTCGACAGGGGACAATCAGCCCCAGCATTTT.

V is TRBV7-9 and J is TRBJ2-7, with no clear D. The CDR3 totals 17 residues. Germline-derived CDR1 and CDR2 are SEHNR and FQNEAQ (reference sequence). The V and J ends lost 1 base and 0 bases respectively, with 16 bases between them. The CDR3: CASSLVPNSHTSYEQYF. CDR3 sequence (DNA): TGTGCCAGCAGCTTAGTTCCTAACAGTCATACCTCCTACGAGCAGTACTTC.

The CDR3 is CASSKKGGELFF. CDR3 DNA sequence: TGTGCCAGCAGTAAAAAGGGCGGGGAGCTGTTTTTT. The chain links TRBV11-3 to TRBJ2-2, with D hard to call. The CDR3 loop spans 12 amino acids. The germline CDR1 and CDR2 sequences are SGHNT and YENEEA. V was clipped by 6 bases and J by 7 bases, with 9 bases between them.

This chain joins TRBV19 and TRBJ1-1; the D gene is possibly TRBD1 (5 bases). The V end lost 5 bases, the J end lost 6 bases, and 10 bases lay between the germline ends. Looked up from germline, CDR1 is LNHDA and CDR2 is SQIVND (reference sequence). The CDR3 runs to 12 residues. CDR3 coding DNA: TGTGCCAGTAGTCTCCGGGGGTCTGAAGCTTTCTTT. This sequence encodes CASSLRGSEAFF.

This chain joins TRBV20-1 and TRBJ2-7; the D gene is possibly TRBD2 (5 bases). The CDR3 covers 13 residues. Per germline, CDR1 DFQATT and CDR2 SNEGSKA (reference sequence). Trimming removed 3 bases at V and 0 bases at J, with 9 bases between. Written as DNA, the CDR3 is TGCAGTGCTAGTAAGCGGAGCTCCTACGAGCAGTACGTC. It translates to CSASKRSSYEQYV.

The chain couples TRBV7-2 to TRBJ1-4; TRBD1 might be the D (5 bases). The CDR3 is 17 residues long. Trimming took off 5 bases at V and 0 bases at J, with 16 bases between the two ends. From germline, CDR1 is SGHTA and CDR2 FQGNSA. CDR3 in amino acids: CASSRVGWGATNEKLFF. The CDR3 DNA is TGTGCCAGCAGCCGCGTAGGGTGGGGGGCAACTAATGAAAAACTGTTTTTT.

This clonotype was seen a handful of times. The V gene is TRBV5-1, the J gene TRBJ2-3, with TRBD1 identical over 7 bases. Germline loops: CDR1 SGHRS, CDR2 YFSETQ. With 3 bases clipped from V and 0 bases from J, the junction kept 7 bases outside the gene matches. The CDR3 has 16 amino acids. The CDR3 DNA reads as TGCGCCAGCAGCTCGCAGGGGGAGTTGAGCACAGATACGCAGTATTTT. This translates into CASSSQGELSTDTQYF. The variable domain in full, completed from reference TRBV5-1 and TRBJ2-3, reads KAGVTQTPRYLIKTRGQQVTLSCSPISGHRSVSWYQQTPGQGLQFLFEYFSETQRNKGNFPGRFSGRQFSNSRSEMNVSTLELGDSALYLCASSSQGELSTDTQYFGPGTRLTVL.

The gene calls are TRBV15 and TRBJ2-5; 7 bases align to TRBD2. This CDR3 has 14 amino acids. J was trimmed by 2 bases and V by 0 bases; bases with no gene match: 0. Germline V lookup: CDR1 LNHNV, CDR2 YYDKDF (reference sequence). The CDR3 region has the DNA TGTGCCACCAGCAGAGAGGGGGGGCAAGAGACCCAGTACTTC. Translated, it gives CATSREGGQETQYF.